The present T cell receptor beta chain was sequenced within a study of low-dose radiotherapy and immunotherapy resistance in tumors. Turning to the study itself: For Cohort 1, fractions of 0.5 Gy were given every 2 weeks, reaching 6.5 Gy overall. Given every two weeks, intravenous cyclophosphamide 200 mg/m2 preceded radiation and immunotherapy by one day.

Primers targeting TRAV and TRBV primed first-strand cDNA, covering alpha and beta chains. Using a constant-region primer together with a V-primer adapter, TCRs were subjected to around 20 PCR cycles of amplification. TCRdb fed the reads into MiXCR, producing one record per CDR3 protein. The table lists about 82,000 distinct CDR3 sequences, approximately 20% of them singletons, with 5% to 6.5% in the top ten. Noted time point: before trial treatment. Along with nivolumab and ipilimumab, donors received aspirin, low-dose cyclophosphamide and low-dose radiotherapy. This clonotype appeared many times. The CDR3 runs 14 residues.

The chain is built from TRBV21-1 and TRBJ2-7; TRBD1, the table's D call, was not compared with the DNA. TRBV21-1 is shown as a pseudogene. This TCR derives from a male donor with prostate cancer. This specimen consisted of PBMCs, obtained before treatment. The CDR3 nucleotides are TGTGCCAGCAGCAAAAAGGGGGACAACTACGAGCAGTACTTC. It translates to CASSKKGDNYEQYF.